Included here is one T cell receptor beta chain sequence, with context. This entry comes from a study of metastatic and nonmetastatic thyroid tumors. There were no patients who had received any treatment before thyroid surgery. The J segment lost 3 bases and the V segment lost 2 bases, leaving 7 bases of the junction unmatched. The CDR3 consists of 16 residues. TCRdb re-called the PCR reads with MiXCR. The sample includes approximately 19,000 clones, around 38% seen only once; the top ten take over 20%. Sequenced: tumor tissue. The V call is TRBV12-3 or TRBV12-4, the J call TRBJ2-7; 10 bases line up with TRBD2. This sequence originates from a female donor with papillary thyroid cancer or a benign thyroid nodule (not recorded which). Some clones in this sample may be carry-over from other donors' samples. CDR3 residues: CASSLSGLAGDYEQYF. For the CDR3, the DNA is TGTGCCAGCAGTTTATCTGGGCTAGCGGGAGACTACGAGCAGTACTTC.